The 18 T cell receptor beta chains presented below share a single source sample, sequenced in a study of cytomegalovirus exposure and HLA in healthy donors. The PCR made use of 60 Vbeta and 13 Jbeta primers. Some clones are missing from TCRdb's copy, which holds only in-frame ones; the method was immunoSEQ multiplex PCR. This sample has approximately 100,000 clones; approximately 74% occur once, and the top ten carry about 1.7%. Material: PBMCs. Every receptor here comes from a male donor in good health and CMV-seronegative.

The chain has TRBV7-6 and TRBJ2-1; 8 bases line up with TRBD2. V lost 5 bases and J lost 8; bases outside the gene matches: 26. Germline CDR1 and CDR2: SGHVS and FNYEAQ. CDR3 length: 20 residues. CDR3 nucleotide sequence: TGTGCCAGCAGCCCGAAACGGGCAGCCAGACTAAACGGGAGGGCGGATGAGCAGTTCTTC. Amino acids: CASSPKRAARLNGRADEQFF.

The genes are TRBV21-1 and TRBJ2-7; TRBD1, the table's D call, lacks a check against the DNA. TRBV21-1 is termed a pseudogene. This CDR3 has 14 amino acids. CDR3 in amino acids: CASSKVQGPYEQYF. DNA for the CDR3: TGTGCCAGCAGCAAAGTACAGGGCCCCTACGAGCAGTACTTC.

The genes are TRBV5-1 and TRBJ2-1, with TRBD2 matching 15 bases. Unmatched junction bases numbered 5, after V lost 0 bases and J lost 7 bases. The CDR3 covers 17 residues. Germline values: CDR1 SGHRS, CDR2 YFSETQ. CDR3 residues: CASSLVSGTSGRNEQFF. CDR3 nucleotides: TGCGCCAGCAGCTTGGTTAGCGGGACTAGCGGGAGGAATGAGCAGTTCTTC.

The chain has TRBV6-5 and TRBJ2-5; D perhaps matches TRBD1 (5 bases). The end of the DNA fits TRBJ2-7 better, so the J call may be wrong. CDR1 and CDR2 (germline): MNHEY, SVGAGI. This CDR3 is built from 14 residues. CDR3 sequence (DNA): TGTGCCAGCAGACTTTTCCAGGGTCGCGGCGAGCAGTACTTC. Protein sequence: CASRLFQGRGEQYF.

The chain carries TRBV2 and TRBJ2-7; 7 positions agree with TRBD2. CDR3 length equals 17 residues. CDR1 and CDR2 from the germline V gene are SNHLY and FYNNEI. J gave up 5 bases and V 3 bases, and 16 bases lay outside the gene matches. DNA of the CDR3: TGTGCCAGCAGTGAGTGGGGGAGCGGGGTGGGTCGGAACGAGCAGTACTTC. This encodes CASSEWGSGVGRNEQYF.

The chain carries TRBV28 and TRBJ1-1; D is undetermined. V dropped 7 bases and J dropped 3 bases, with 15 bases sitting between them. Per the germline V gene, CDR1 is MDHEN and CDR2 is SYDVKM. The CDR3 consists of 14 residues. Here the CDR3 DNA reads TGTGCCAGCAATAATCCGGGAGTGGACACTGAAGCTTTCTTT. Its translation: CASNNPGVDTEAFF.

The chain employs TRBV15 and TRBJ1-6, with 9 bases lining up with TRBD1. The CDR3 totals 17 residues. The V gene end was trimmed by 4 bases and the J gene end by 6 bases; junction bases not matched to a gene: 10. Germline values: CDR1 LNHNV, CDR2 YYDKDF (reference sequence). For the CDR3, the DNA is TGTGCCACCAGCATGAGGGCAGGACAGGGGTTTAATTCACCCCTCCACTTT. This gives the protein CATSMRAGQGFNSPLHF.

CDR3 sequence: CASSFLSTDTQYF. DNA for the CDR3: TGTGCCAGCAGCTTCTTGAGCACAGATACGCAGTATTTT. The chain carries TRBV7-3 and TRBJ2-3; D is unresolved. The V and J ends lost 3 bases and 0 bases respectively, with 4 bases between them. Germline values: CDR1 SGHTA, CDR2 FQGTGA. The CDR3 consists of 13 residues.

The chain recombines TRBV11-2 with TRBJ2-1; 13 nucleotides agree with TRBD2. With V trimmed by 1 base and J by 9 bases, 0 bases remained unmatched. The CDR3 runs 14 residues. CDR1 and CDR2 (germline): SGHAT, FQNNGV. The CDR3 coding sequence is TGTGCCAGCAGCTTAGGACTAGCGGGAGGTGAGCAGTTCTTC. This translates into CASSLGLAGGEQFF.

J is TRBJ2-7 and V is TRBV10-3, with 8 positions matching TRBD2. Germline-derived CDR1 and CDR2 are ENHRY and SYGVKD. The CDR3 consists of 15 residues. V trimming: 5 bases; J trimming: 2 bases; junction bases outside the gene matches: 8. The DNA of the CDR3 is TGTGCCATCAGTACACTAGCGGATCTTCCCTACGAGCAGTACTTC. Translation gives CAISTLADLPYEQYF.

The chain recombines TRBV6-6 with TRBJ2-7; 8 bases agree with TRBD1. V trimming: 2 bases; J trimming: 4 bases; junction bases outside the gene matches: 4. This CDR3 region has 14 residues. Germline CDR1 MNHNY, CDR2 SVGAGI (reference sequence). The CDR3 bases are TGTGCCAGCAGTTACGACCAGGGGGCTTACGAGCAGTACTTC. Amino acid sequence: CASSYDQGAYEQYF.

The V gene is TRBV9, the J gene TRBJ2-1, with 13 bases lining up with TRBD2. The CDR3 contains 14 residues. The germline V gene has CDR1 SGDLS and CDR2 YYNGEE. The J segment lost 8 bases and the V segment lost 4 bases, leaving 3 bases of the junction unmatched. This chain's CDR3 is CASSITSGRDEQFF. The CDR3 nucleotides read TGTGCCAGCAGCATAACTAGCGGGAGGGATGAGCAGTTCTTC.

This chain uses TRBV5-6 with TRBJ2-5; TRBD1 is a possible D gene (6 bases). The CDR3 consists of 14 residues. Germline CDR1 and CDR2: SGHDT and YYEEEE. V was shortened by 2 bases and J by 5 bases, with 13 bases between the two germline ends. The CDR3 is CASSFPGAWETQYF. The CDR3 DNA follows: TGTGCCAGCAGCTTCCCAGGGGCTTGGGAGACCCAGTACTTC.

This clone was counted once. The chain links TRBV27 to TRBJ1-2; 7 nucleotides line up with TRBD1. The CDR3 is 17 residues long. Germline assignment: CDR1 MNHEY and CDR2 SMNVEV (reference sequence). The V and J ends lost 3 bases and 1 base, in that order; junction bases with no gene match: 11. In nucleotides, the CDR3 is TGTGCCAGCAGTTTCCGTCACTCCGGGACAGTTAACTATGGCTACACCTTC. Its translation is CASSFRHSGTVNYGYTF.

The chain has TRBV5-1 and TRBJ2-5; no definite D call. This CDR3 has 14 amino acids. CDR1 SGHRS and CDR2 YFSETQ come from the germline V gene. V lost 0 bases to trimming and J lost 4 bases, with 10 bases between them. The CDR3 is CASSLDNSAETQYF. CDR3 nucleotides: TGCGCCAGCAGCTTGGATAATAGTGCAGAGACCCAGTACTTC.

The chain links TRBV4-2 to TRBJ1-1; D is uncertain. The CDR3 is 12 amino acids. With 1 base removed from V and 10 bases from J, the gap between germline ends came to 10 bases. Germline CDR1 reads LGHNA; CDR2 reads YNFKEQ. The CDR3 DNA follows: TGTGCCAGCAGCCAAGGGCGCCCGGGAGCTTTCTTT. This translates into CASSQGRPGAFF.

The V and J genes are TRBV30 and TRBJ1-6; unclear D gene. The germline V gene encodes CDR1 GTSNPN and CDR2 SVGIG (reference sequence). V was pared by 2 bases and J by 2 bases, with 13 bases between. The CDR3 covers 16 residues. The CDR3 sequence: CAWSIPEGAYNSPLHF. The CDR3, as DNA: TGTGCCTGGAGTATCCCCGAGGGCGCCTATAATTCACCCCTCCACTTT.

This chain links TRBV10-1 with TRBJ1-1, with D perhaps TRBD1 (5 bases). Trimming took off 7 bases at V and 0 bases at J, with 21 bases between the two ends. This CDR3 is built from 17 residues. Germline CDR1 is WNHNN and CDR2 is SYGVQD (reference sequence). The CDR3 sequence is CASTEWVGHQVNTEAFF. The CDR3 DNA is TGCGCCAGCACCGAATGGGTGGGGCATCAAGTGAACACTGAAGCTTTCTTT.